This TCR beta chain was identified in a study of shared clonotypes between healthy human individuals. About the study: Per donor, CD8 memory used one plate, CD8 naive used two, CD4 memory used three and CD4 naive used three.

V was cut by 2 bases and J by 2 bases, with 6 bases left in between. Germline V gene sequence: CDR1 SGHDT, CDR2 YYEEEE. This CDR3 is 13 amino acids long. Regarding this clone: Its antigen is not identified.

Clones were read by immunoSEQ multiplex PCR, and TCRdb kept only the in-frame ones, dropping some. The table records 300,000 to 400,000 clones, around 67% of them present only once. Study results and caveats: Relative to their counterparts shared across all four donors, non-shared clonotypes exhibited diminished generation probabilities.

Each sample came from a Caucasian adult donor living in Nashville, Tennessee. The CD4+ fraction was divided into a CD45RA+ naive subset and a CD45RA-negative memory subset. This rearrangement joins TRBV5-6 to TRBJ2-3; D unresolved. Sequencing was carried out using memory CD4+ T cells sorted from blood. Stated subset: CD45RA-negative fraction. The TCR sequence derives from a man aged 25 to 45 in good health. CDR3 residues: CASSFSTTDTQYF. In DNA, the CDR3 is TGTGCCAGCAGCTTCAGTACCACAGATACGCAGTATTTT. The entire variable domain, with the rest obtained from reference TRBV5-6 and TRBJ2-3, is as follows: DAGVTQSPTHLIKTRGQQVTLRCSPKSGHDTVSWYQQALGQGPQFIFQYYEEEERQRGNFPDRFSGHQFPNYSSELNVNALLLGDSALYLCASSFSTTDTQYFGPGTRLTVL.